These T cell receptor beta chains were read from a single sample in a study of shared clonotypes between healthy human individuals. Repertoires were generated with immunoSEQ multiplex PCR, while TCRdb's copy carries only in-frame clones and drops some. Among about 2.2 million clones listed, around 95% were seen once. Sequencing was performed on naive CD8+ T cells from PBMCs. Receptor source: a man aged 18 to 29 in good health. Some clones in this sample may be carry-over from other donors' samples. Both conserved end residues are part of each CDR3. A D gene is named only where the DNA matches it firmly. Size is stated for part of the rows, as once, few or many counts, or as a class when the clone is expanded.

j_gene | abundance | d_gene | v_gene | CDR3aa | CDR3nt
TRBJ2-2 | NA | TRBD1 | TRBV9 | CASSVAYSTHWDRGNTGELFF | TGTGCCAGCAGCGTAGCTTACAGTACCCATTGGGACAGAGGTAACACCGGGGAGCTGTTTTTT
TRBJ2-2 | NA | NA | TRBV27 | CASSLGFTGELFF | TGTGCCAGCAGTCTGGGATTCACCGGGGAGCTGTTTTTT
TRBJ2-1 | once | NA | TRBV9 | CASSVGSGPYNEQFF | TGTGCCAGCAGCGTAGGGTCGGGCCCCTACAATGAGCAGTTCTTC
TRBJ2-7 | NA | NA | TRBV7-9 | CASGAASYEQYF | TGTGCCTCAGGGGCCGCCTCCTACGAGCAGTACTTC
TRBJ1-1 | NA | NA | TRBV2 | CASSEEGEGNTEAFF | TGTGCCAGCAGTGAAGAGGGGGAAGGGAACACTGAAGCTTTCTTT
TRBJ2-7 | few | NA | TRBV11-2 | CASSSDEQYF | TGTGCCAGCAGCTCCGACGAGCAGTACTTC
TRBJ2-5 | NA | NA | TRBV7-9 | CASASRSGGETQYF | TGTGCCAGCGCCTCCCGTAGTGGGGGAGAGACCCAGTACTTC
TRBJ2-7 | once | NA | TRBV4-1 | CASSQERASAHGEQYF | TGCGCCAGCAGCCAAGAAAGGGCCTCGGCTCACGGCGAGCAGTACTTC
TRBJ1-4 | NA | NA | TRBV5-6 | CASSLAGEREKLFF | TGTGCCAGCAGCCTGGCCGGCGAGCGTGAAAAACTGTTTTTT
TRBJ2-7 | NA | NA | TRBV7-9 | CASSSSTSSEQYF | TGTGCCAGCAGCTCTAGTACTAGCAGCGAGCAGTACTTC
TRBJ2-7 | NA | TRBD1 | TRBV27 | CASRFGQGAYEQYF | TGTGCCAGCAGATTCGGACAGGGGGCTTACGAGCAGTACTTC
TRBJ2-1 | NA | NA | TRBV5-4 | CASSSRLENEQFF | TGTGCCAGCAGCTCCCGACTGGAGAATGAGCAGTTCTTC
TRBJ2-2 | NA | TRBD1 | TRBV7-6 | CASSYTTGDELFF | TGTGCCAGCAGCTATACGACAGGGGACGAGCTGTTTTTT
TRBJ2-7 | NA | TRBD2 | TRBV10-3 | CAIRGTSGETYEQYF | TGTGCCATCAGGGGGACTAGCGGAGAGACCTACGAGCAGTACTTC
TRBJ1-5 | NA | NA | TRBV10-2 | CASSERQGMNQPQHF | TGCGCCAGCAGTGAGAGGCAGGGCATGAATCAGCCCCAGCATTTT